This TCR beta chain was retrieved from a study of chemoradiotherapy in HPV16-positive cancers. Worth noting for this clone: Antigen: not known.

The germline V gene encodes CDR1 SGHRS and CDR2 YFSETQ. V was shortened by 4 bases and J by 6 bases, with 13 bases between the two germline ends. The CDR3 length is 14 residues. Study findings and constraints: Non-HPV-specific T cells did not expand in tumors during treatment, whereas candidate HPV-specific clones and E7-related motifs did.

Method: immunoSEQ multiplex PCR; TCRdb's copy keeps in-frame clones and lacks some. The sample comprises 3,600 or so clones, roughly 71% of which are singletons, and 13% to 15% rests with the top ten. Specimen collection occurred from a patient who underwent chemoradiotherapy. This clonotype originated in a human donor with HPV-associated anogenital cancer. The rearrangement links TRBV5-1 to TRBJ2-2; the D is unclear. Here the CDR3 reads CASSPAISAGELFF. Written as DNA, the CDR3 is TGCGCCAGCAGCCCTGCAATAAGCGCCGGGGAGCTGTTTTTT.